This T cell receptor beta chain was documented in a study of T-cell memory formation after mild COVID-19. General observations from the study: For contracting clones, CD4+ ones sat mainly in CM and EM, CD8+ in EMRA. SARS-CoV-2 specificity of second-wave clones peaking day 37 was unconfirmed.

TCRdb independently ran MiXCR on the 5' RACE reads; one entry per CDR3 protein. The sample lists about 270,000 distinct CDR3 sequences, 16% seen once, with roughly 24% in the top ten. The sample holds a few counts of this clonotype. Its antigen is not known. This CDR3 has 13 amino acids. V shed 3 bases and J shed 4 bases, with 11 bases lying between them. Per the germline V gene, CDR1 is DFQATT and CDR2 is SNEGSKA (reference sequence). This rearrangement joins TRBV20-1 to TRBJ2-3; D possibly corresponds to TRBD2 (5 bases). This receptor was obtained from a man between 18 and 35 years old who had mild COVID-19 (a few samples of this study predate the infection). Cell type and time point are not known. The specimen was PBMCs or a T cell subset sorted from them (not recorded which). The CDR3 DNA reads TGCAGTGCTAGCGGGGTGAGGGCAGATACGCAGTATTTT. Encoded protein: CSASGVRADTQYF.